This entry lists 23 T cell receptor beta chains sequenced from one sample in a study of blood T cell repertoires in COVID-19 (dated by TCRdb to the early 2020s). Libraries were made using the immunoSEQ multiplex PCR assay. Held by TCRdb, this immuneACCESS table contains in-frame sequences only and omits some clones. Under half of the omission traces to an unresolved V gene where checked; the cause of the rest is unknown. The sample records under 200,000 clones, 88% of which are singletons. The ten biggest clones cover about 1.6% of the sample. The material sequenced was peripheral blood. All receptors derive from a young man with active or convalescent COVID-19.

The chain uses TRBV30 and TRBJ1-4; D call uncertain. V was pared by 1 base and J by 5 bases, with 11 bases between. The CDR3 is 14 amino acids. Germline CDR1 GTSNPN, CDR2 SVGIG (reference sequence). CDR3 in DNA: TGTGCCTGGAGTGGTCAGAGGAGCAATGAAAAACTGTTTTTT. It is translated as CAWSGQRSNEKLFF.

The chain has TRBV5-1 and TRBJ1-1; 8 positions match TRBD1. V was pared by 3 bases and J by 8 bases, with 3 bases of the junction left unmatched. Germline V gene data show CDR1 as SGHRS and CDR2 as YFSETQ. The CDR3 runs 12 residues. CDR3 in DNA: TGCGCCAGCAGCTACGGGACAGGAGAAGCTTTCTTT. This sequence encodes CASSYGTGEAFF.

CDR3 sequence (DNA): TGTGCCAGCAGTGAAGTAGCGGGGGGGCGTTGGGAGCAGTACTTC. The encoded protein is CASSEVAGGRWEQYF. V and J are TRBV2 and TRBJ2-7, with 11 bases matching TRBD2. The CDR3 has 15 amino acids. Losses at the gene ends were 1 base for V and 7 bases for J; bases not matched to a gene: 6. CDR1 is SNHLY and CDR2 is FYNNEI in the germline V gene.

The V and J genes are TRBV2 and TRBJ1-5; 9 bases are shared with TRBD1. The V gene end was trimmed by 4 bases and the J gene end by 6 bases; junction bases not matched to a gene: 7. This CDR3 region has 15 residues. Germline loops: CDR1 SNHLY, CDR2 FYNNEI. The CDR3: CASSATGGYIQPQHF. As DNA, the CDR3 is TGTGCCAGCAGTGCTACAGGGGGCTATATTCAGCCCCAGCATTTT.

The CDR3 DNA sequence: TGCGCCAGCAGCCAAGAGACAGGACAGGGAATCGTTGTGAACACTGAAGCTTTCTTT. It yields the protein CASSQETGQGIVVNTEAFF. The chain carries TRBV4-1 and TRBJ1-1, with TRBD1 identical over 8 bases. The CDR3 loop spans 19 amino acids. CDR1 and CDR2 (germline): MGHRA, YSYEKL. V gave up 0 bases and J gave up 0 bases; unmatched junction bases: 12.

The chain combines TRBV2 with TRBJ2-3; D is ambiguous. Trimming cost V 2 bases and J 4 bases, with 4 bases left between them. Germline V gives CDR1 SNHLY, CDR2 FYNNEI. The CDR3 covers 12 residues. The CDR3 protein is CASSERADTQYF. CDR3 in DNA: TGTGCCAGCAGTGAAAGAGCAGATACGCAGTATTTT.

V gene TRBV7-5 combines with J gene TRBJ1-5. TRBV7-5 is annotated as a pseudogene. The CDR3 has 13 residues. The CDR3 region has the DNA TGTGTCAGAAGCTTAGCGAGGGTCGGACCCCAGCATTTT. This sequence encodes CVRSLARVGPQHF.

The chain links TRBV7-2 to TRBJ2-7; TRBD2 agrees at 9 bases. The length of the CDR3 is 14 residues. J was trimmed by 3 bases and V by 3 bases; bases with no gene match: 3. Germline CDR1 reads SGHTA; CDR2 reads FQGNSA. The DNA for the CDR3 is TGTGCCAGCAGCTTTAGCGGGAGCGGCTACGAGCAGTACTTC. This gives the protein CASSFSGSGYEQYF.

The CDR3 region is CASSGIDRGHSYEQYF. CDR3 coding DNA: TGCGCCAGCAGTGGGATCGACAGGGGGCATTCCTACGAGCAGTACTTC. The chain is built from TRBV5-1 and TRBJ2-7; 10 nucleotides line up with TRBD1. This CDR3 spans 16 amino acids. V gave up 5 bases and J gave up 1 base; unmatched junction bases: 9. Germline V CDR1 and CDR2: SGHRS, YFSETQ.

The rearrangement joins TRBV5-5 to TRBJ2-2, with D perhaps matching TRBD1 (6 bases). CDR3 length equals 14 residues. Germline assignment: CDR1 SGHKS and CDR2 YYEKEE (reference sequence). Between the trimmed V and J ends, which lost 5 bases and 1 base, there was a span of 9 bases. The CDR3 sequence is CASRGTRNTGELFF. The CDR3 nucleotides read TGTGCCAGCAGGGGGACACGGAACACCGGGGAGCTGTTTTTT.

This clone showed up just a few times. The CDR3 region is CAWSMTGGVTDTQYF. The CDR3 coding sequence is TGTGCCTGGAGTATGACAGGGGGCGTCACAGATACGCAGTATTTT. The V gene is TRBV30, the J gene TRBJ2-3; 10 bases map to TRBD1. V gave up 2 bases and J gave up 2 bases; unmatched junction bases: 4. The CDR3 has 15 amino acids. Germline assignment: CDR1 GTSNPN and CDR2 SVGIG (reference sequence).

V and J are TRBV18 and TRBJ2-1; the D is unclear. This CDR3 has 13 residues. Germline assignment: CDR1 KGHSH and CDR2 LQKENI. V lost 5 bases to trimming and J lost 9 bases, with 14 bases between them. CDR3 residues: CASSSPLVTEQFF. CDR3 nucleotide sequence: TGTGCCAGCTCATCGCCCCTAGTAACTGAGCAGTTCTTC.

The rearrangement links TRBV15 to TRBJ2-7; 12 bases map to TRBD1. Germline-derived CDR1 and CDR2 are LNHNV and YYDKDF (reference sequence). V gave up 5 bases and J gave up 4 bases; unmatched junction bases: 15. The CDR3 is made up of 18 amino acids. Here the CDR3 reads CATSPGGVGQGARYEQYF. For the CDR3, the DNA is TGTGCCACCAGCCCCGGGGGAGTGGGACAGGGGGCGCGGTACGAGCAGTACTTC.

DNA of the CDR3: TGTGCCAGCAGTTTCGGGGGGGGTGAAAAACTGTTTTTT. Translating gives CASSFGGGEKLFF. V usage is TRBV12-3 or TRBV12-4 and J usage is TRBJ1-4; a weak D match, TRBD1 (5 bases). V dropped 3 bases and J dropped 7 bases, with 9 bases sitting between them. CDR3 length: 13 amino acids.

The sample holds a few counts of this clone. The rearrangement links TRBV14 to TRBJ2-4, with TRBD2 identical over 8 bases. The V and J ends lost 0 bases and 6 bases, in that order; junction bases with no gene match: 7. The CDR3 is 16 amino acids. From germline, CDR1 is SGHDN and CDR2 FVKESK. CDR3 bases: TGTGCCAGCAGCCAAGATCTTCGGCTAGCGGGAAACATTCAGTACTTC. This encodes CASSQDLRLAGNIQYF.

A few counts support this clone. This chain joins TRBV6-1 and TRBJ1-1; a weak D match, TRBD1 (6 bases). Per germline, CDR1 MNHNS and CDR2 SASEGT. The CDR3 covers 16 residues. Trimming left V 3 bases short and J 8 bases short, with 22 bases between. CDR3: CASSELPIQGRGEAFF. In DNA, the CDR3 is TGTGCCAGCAGTGAGCTCCCCATTCAGGGCAGGGGAGAAGCTTTCTTT.

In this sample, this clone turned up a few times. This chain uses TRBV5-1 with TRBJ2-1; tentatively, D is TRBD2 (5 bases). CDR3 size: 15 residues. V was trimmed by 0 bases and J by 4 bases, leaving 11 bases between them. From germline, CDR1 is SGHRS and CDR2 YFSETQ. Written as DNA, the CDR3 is TGCGCCAGCAGCTTGGCCTCAGGAGGATACAATGAGCAGTTCTTC. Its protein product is CASSLASGGYNEQFF.

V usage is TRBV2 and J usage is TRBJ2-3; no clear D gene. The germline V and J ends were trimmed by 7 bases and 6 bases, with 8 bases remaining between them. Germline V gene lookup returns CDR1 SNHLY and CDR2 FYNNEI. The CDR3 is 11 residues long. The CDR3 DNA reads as TGTGCCAGCACTGTTTCGGATACGCAGTATTTT. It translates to CASTVSDTQYF.

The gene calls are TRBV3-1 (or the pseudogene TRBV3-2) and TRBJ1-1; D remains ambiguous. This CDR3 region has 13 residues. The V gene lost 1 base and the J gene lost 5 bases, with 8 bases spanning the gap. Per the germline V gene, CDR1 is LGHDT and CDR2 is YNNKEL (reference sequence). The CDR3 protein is CASSQVEGTEAFF. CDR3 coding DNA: TGTGCCAGCAGCCAAGTTGAGGGTACTGAAGCTTTCTTT.

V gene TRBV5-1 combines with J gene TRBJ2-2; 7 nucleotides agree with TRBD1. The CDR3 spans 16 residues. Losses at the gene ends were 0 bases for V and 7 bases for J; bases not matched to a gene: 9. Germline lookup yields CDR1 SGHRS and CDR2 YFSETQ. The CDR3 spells CASSLALDRAVGELFF. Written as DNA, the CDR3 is TGCGCCAGCAGCTTGGCCCTTGACAGGGCTGTCGGGGAGCTGTTTTTT.

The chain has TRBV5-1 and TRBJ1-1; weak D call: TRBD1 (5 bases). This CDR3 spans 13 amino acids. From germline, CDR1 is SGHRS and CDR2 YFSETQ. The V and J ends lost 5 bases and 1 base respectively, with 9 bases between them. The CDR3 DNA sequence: TGCGCCAGCAGACTCACAGGGAACACTGAAGCTTTCTTT. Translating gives CASRLTGNTEAFF.

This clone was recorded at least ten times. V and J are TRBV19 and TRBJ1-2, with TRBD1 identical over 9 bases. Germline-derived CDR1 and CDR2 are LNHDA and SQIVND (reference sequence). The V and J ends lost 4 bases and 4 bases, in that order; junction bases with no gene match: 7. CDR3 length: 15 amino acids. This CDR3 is CASSTSGTGLYGYTF. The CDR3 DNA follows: TGTGCCAGTAGTACCTCCGGGACAGGGCTCTATGGCTACACCTTC.

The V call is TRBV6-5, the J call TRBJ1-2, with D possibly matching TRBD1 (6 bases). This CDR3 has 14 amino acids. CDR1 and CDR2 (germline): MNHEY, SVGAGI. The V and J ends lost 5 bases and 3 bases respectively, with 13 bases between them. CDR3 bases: TGTGCCAGCAGTCCCAGGGGAGAATACTATGGCTACACCTTC. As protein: CASSPRGEYYGYTF.